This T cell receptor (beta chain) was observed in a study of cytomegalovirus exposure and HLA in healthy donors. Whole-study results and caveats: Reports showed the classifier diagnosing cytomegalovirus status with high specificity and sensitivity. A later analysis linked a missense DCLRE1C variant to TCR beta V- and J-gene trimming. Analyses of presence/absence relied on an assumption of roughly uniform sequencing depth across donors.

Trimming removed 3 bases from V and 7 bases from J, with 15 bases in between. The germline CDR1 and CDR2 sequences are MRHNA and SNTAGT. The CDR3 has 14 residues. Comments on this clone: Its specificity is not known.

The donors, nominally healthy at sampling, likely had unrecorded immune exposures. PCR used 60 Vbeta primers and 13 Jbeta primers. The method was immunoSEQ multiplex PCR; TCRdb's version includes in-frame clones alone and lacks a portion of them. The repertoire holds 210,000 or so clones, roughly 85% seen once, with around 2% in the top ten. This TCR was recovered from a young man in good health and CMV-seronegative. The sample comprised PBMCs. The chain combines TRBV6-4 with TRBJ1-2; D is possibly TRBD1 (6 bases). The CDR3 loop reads CASSDVGGAGGYTF. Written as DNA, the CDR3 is TGTGCCAGCAGTGATGTCGGGGGGGCAGGTGGCTACACCTTC.